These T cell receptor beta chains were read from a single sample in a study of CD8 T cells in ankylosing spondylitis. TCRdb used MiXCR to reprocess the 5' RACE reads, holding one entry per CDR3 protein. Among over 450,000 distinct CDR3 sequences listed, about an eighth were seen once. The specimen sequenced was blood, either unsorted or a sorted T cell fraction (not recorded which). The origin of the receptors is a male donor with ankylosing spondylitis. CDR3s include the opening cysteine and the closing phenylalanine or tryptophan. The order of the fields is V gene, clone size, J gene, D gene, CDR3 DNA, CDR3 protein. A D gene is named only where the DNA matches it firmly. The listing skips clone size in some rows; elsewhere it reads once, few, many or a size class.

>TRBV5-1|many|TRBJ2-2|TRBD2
TGCGCCAGCAGCTTGGGAACTCCGGGACTAGCACGATCCTCGGGGGGCACCGGGGAGCTGTTTTTT
CASSLGTPGLARSSGGTGELFF
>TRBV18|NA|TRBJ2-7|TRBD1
TGTGCCAGCTCACCTGACCGGGACAGTCCCGAGCAGTACTTC
CASSPDRDSPEQYF
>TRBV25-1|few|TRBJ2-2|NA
TGTGCCAGCATGTCTGTTACGGCGGAACCCGGGGAGCTGTTTTTT
CASMSVTAEPGELFF
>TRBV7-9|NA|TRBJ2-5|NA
TGTGCCAGCAGCTTAGACACTATAAGGGAGACCCAGTACTTC
CASSLDTIRETQYF
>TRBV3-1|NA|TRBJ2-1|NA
TGTGCCAGCAGCCCCACATTCGACCGGGGAAACAATGAGCAGTTCTTC
CASSPTFDRGNNEQFF
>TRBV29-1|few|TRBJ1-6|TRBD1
TGCAGCGTTCGAGGGACAGGGAATTCACCCCTCCACTTT
CSVRGTGNSPLHF
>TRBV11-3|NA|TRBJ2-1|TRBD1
TGTGCCAGCAGCAAACAGGGGTTTGGGGACAATGAGCAGTTCTTC
CASSKQGFGDNEQFF
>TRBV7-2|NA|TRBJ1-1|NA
TGTGCCAGCAGCTTAGTGGCAGGGGAGTATGATGAAGCTTTCTTT
CASSLVAGEYDEAFF
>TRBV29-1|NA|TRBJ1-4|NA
TGCAGCGTTGTAGGGGGTGGGAATGAAAAACTGTTTTTT
CSVVGGGNEKLFF
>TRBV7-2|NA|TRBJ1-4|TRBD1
TGTGCCAGCAGCGACGGGACAGGGTGGGGTAATGAAAAACTGTTTTTT
CASSDGTGWGNEKLFF
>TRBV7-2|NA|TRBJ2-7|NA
TGTGCCAGCAGCCTCCAGGCGGACTCCTACGAGCAGTACTTC
CASSLQADSYEQYF
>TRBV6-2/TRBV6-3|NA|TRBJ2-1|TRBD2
TGTGCCAGCAGTTACAGGACTTCTAGCGGGGTCTCCTACAATGAGCAGTTCTTC
CASSYRTSSGVSYNEQFF
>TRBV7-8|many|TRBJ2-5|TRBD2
TGTGCCAGCAGCTTAAGGCCTAGCGGGAGCTCGTATGAGGAGACCCAGTACTTC
CASSLRPSGSSYEETQYF
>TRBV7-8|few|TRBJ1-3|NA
TGTGCCAGCAGCTCGACGGATGGAAACACCATATATTTT
CASSSTDGNTIYF
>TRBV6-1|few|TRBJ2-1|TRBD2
TGTGCCAGCAGTGGACTAGCGGGAAGGGATGAGCAGTTCTTC
CASSGLAGRDEQFF
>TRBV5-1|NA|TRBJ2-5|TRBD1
TGCGCCAGCAGCCCTAAAGGGACAGAAGAGACCCAGTACTTC
CASSPKGTEETQYF
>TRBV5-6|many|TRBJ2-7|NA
TGTGCCAGCAGCACCCTGGGGGCTCCCGATAAGTCAAGGAACGAGCAGTACTTC
CASSTLGAPDKSRNEQYF
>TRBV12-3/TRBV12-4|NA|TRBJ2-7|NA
TGTGCCAGCACCCAGGGCGGGGGCCGCTACGAGCAGTACTTC
CASTQGGGRYEQYF
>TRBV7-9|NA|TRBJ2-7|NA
TGTGCCAGCAGCTTTAGCGGACGCTCTCAGTACTTC
CASSFSGRSQYF
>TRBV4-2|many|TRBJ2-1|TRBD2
TGTGCCAGCAGCTTCCCCTCGGGACTAGCGGGAGCAGATGAGCAGTTCTTC
CASSFPSGLAGADEQFF
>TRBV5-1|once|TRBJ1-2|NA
TGCGCCAGCAGCCCGGACGCCAGGGATGATGGCTACACCTTC
CASSPDARDDGYTF
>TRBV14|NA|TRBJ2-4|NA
TGTGCCAGCAGCCAAGATTTAGCAGGAAACATTCAGTACTTC
CASSQDLAGNIQYF
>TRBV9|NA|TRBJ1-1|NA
TGTGCCAGCAGCCGACTATCGAACACTGAAGCTTTCTTT
CASSRLSNTEAFF
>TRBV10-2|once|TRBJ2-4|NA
TGCGCCAGCAGTGAGGGGGGGACAGTGATGAACATTCAGTACTTC
CASSEGGTVMNIQYF
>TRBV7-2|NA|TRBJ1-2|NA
TGTGCCAGCAGCTGGGGGAACTATGGCTACACCTTC
CASSWGNYGYTF
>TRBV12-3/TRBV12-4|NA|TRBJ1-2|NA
TGTGCCAGCACCCAAGGGGGGGGAGGCTATGGCTACACCTTC
CASTQGGGGYGYTF
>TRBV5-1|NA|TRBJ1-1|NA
TGCGCCAGCAGCTTGGGAATAGCGGGGGCGTCGAACACTGAAGCTTTCTTT
CASSLGIAGASNTEAFF